One and the same sample provided the 30 T cell receptor beta chains below, sequenced in a study of cytomegalovirus exposure and HLA in healthy donors. It was with 60 Vbeta and 13 Jbeta primers that the PCR ran. Only in-frame clones appear in the TCRdb table, and some are missing; sequencing was by immunoSEQ multiplex PCR. The sample contains about 120,000 clones, almost 85% of which appear only once. Specimen: PBMCs. The origin of the receptors is a woman aged 18-35 years in good health and CMV-seronegative.

This clone has only a few counts. The genes are TRBV29-1 and TRBJ2-7; 12 bases line up with TRBD2. This CDR3 has 15 amino acids. Unmatched junction bases numbered 6, after V lost 3 bases and J lost 3 bases. Looked up from germline, CDR1 is SQVTM and CDR2 is ANQGSEA. The CDR3 is CSVEQASGGDYEQYF. The CDR3 nucleotides read TGCAGCGTTGAGCAGGCTAGCGGGGGGGACTACGAGCAGTACTTC.

The rearrangement uses TRBV6-1 and TRBJ1-1; TRBD1 is a possible D gene (5 bases). V lost 8 bases, J lost 7 bases, and 23 bases lay in between. The V gene's germline CDR1 is MNHNS and CDR2 SASEGT. This CDR3 is built from 15 residues. CDR3: CASGGLSRTDYEAFF. In DNA, the CDR3 is TGTGCCAGCGGGGGGTTATCGCGTACAGATTATGAAGCTTTCTTT.

The gene calls are TRBV4-1 and TRBJ2-7; D may be TRBD1 (6 bases). Trimming pared 4 bases from V and 1 base from J, leaving 17 bases between. Per the germline V gene, CDR1 is MGHRA and CDR2 is YSYEKL. This CDR3 contains 16 residues. The CDR3 DNA reads TGCGCCAGCAGCCGAGCACAGGGATCTACGTCCTACGAGCAGTACTTC. It translates to CASSRAQGSTSYEQYF.

Only a few counts were recorded for this clone. V gene TRBV21-1 combines with J gene TRBJ2-1; TRBD2, the D gene given by the table, was not confirmed from the DNA. TRBV21-1 is marked as a pseudogene. This CDR3 spans 15 amino acids. The CDR3 sequence is CASSSGARLYNEQFF. The CDR3 region has the DNA TGTGCCAGCAGCTCGGGAGCCCGGCTTTACAATGAGCAGTTCTTC.

V is TRBV19 and J is TRBJ1-2, with D hard to call. Trimming removed 3 bases at V and 4 bases at J, with 18 bases between. Germline V gives CDR1 LNHDA, CDR2 SQIVND (reference sequence). There are 16 residues in the CDR3. CDR3 sequence reads: CASSIFGSPAGYGYTF. CDR3 DNA sequence: TGTGCCAGTAGTATTTTCGGCTCCCCGGCGGGCTATGGCTACACCTTC.

The count of this clone is one. This chain uses TRBV15 with TRBJ2-7, with D possibly TRBD1 on 6 matching bases. Trimming pared 1 base from V and 4 bases from J, leaving 20 bases between. The CDR3 is 17 residues long. Germline CDR1 reads LNHNV; CDR2 reads YYDKDF (reference sequence). The CDR3 DNA is TGTGCCACCAGCAGAGGCCGAACCGGACAGATGGGGTACGAGCAGTACTTC. This translates into CATSRGRTGQMGYEQYF.

The gene calls are TRBV27 and TRBJ1-1, with D hard to call. The CDR3 has 13 amino acids. The ends were cut back, 0 bases at V and 0 bases at J, with 2 bases in the middle. Germline loops: CDR1 MNHEY, CDR2 SMNVEV (reference sequence). CDR3 nucleotides: TGTGCCAGCAGTTTATCTATGAACACTGAAGCTTTCTTT. This encodes CASSLSMNTEAFF.

V gene TRBV4-1 combines with J gene TRBJ2-2, with 9 positions matching TRBD1. This CDR3 region has 14 residues. The junction had 1 base not matched to a gene; V was cut back by 4 bases and J by 4 bases. Germline CDR1 reads MGHRA; CDR2 reads YSYEKL. In nucleotides, the CDR3 is TGCGCCAGCAGCCTGACAGGGGGCACCGGGGAGCTGTTTTTT. This codes for CASSLTGGTGELFF.

J is TRBJ2-5 and V is TRBV30; TRBD2 is a possible D gene (6 bases). Germline V gene lookup returns CDR1 GTSNPN and CDR2 SVGIG (reference sequence). Trimming pared 1 base from V and 0 bases from J, leaving 6 bases between. The CDR3 spans 13 residues. The CDR3, as DNA: TGTGCCTGGAGTGGGGGGGACCAAGAGACCCAGTACTTC. It is translated as CAWSGGDQETQYF.

V gene TRBV11-2 combines with J gene TRBJ2-3; no reliable D call. Germline CDR1 is SGHAT and CDR2 is FQNNGV. The CDR3 is 15 amino acids. V dropped 5 bases and J dropped 6 bases, with 18 bases sitting between them. Written as DNA, the CDR3 is TGTGCCAGCAGCCCCAGGTCCAGAAGAATGGATACGCAGTATTTT. This sequence encodes CASSPRSRRMDTQYF.

This chain joins TRBV7-2 and TRBJ1-3; D is possibly TRBD1 (6 bases). Trimming pared 4 bases from V and 4 bases from J, leaving 14 bases between. This CDR3 spans 15 amino acids. The germline CDR1 and CDR2 sequences are SGHTA and FQGNSA. In DNA, the CDR3 is TGTGCCAGCAGCTATATTACAGGGATCGGAAACACCATATATTTT. The encoded protein is CASSYITGIGNTIYF.

The chain uses TRBV5-1 and TRBJ1-1; a possible D gene is TRBD1 (6 bases). The CDR3 is 16 amino acids. V was shortened by 1 base and J by 5 bases, with 18 bases between the two germline ends. Germline lookup yields CDR1 SGHRS and CDR2 YFSETQ. In DNA, the CDR3 is TGCGCCAGCAGCTTGACCCACACAGGGCCCAGGACTGAAGCTTTCTTT. Translating it yields CASSLTHTGPRTEAFF.

The chain has TRBV6-5 and TRBJ2-7; TRBD2 might be the D (7 bases). Germline CDR1 reads MNHEY; CDR2 reads SVGAGI. V lost 8 bases and J 5 bases, leaving 10 bases between the germline ends. This CDR3 has 11 amino acids. The CDR3 coding sequence is TGTGCCAGCGGGAGGGGGAACGAGCAGTACTTC. Its protein product is CASGRGNEQYF.

V is TRBV6-1 and J is TRBJ1-5; the match to TRBD1 covers 7 bases. Germline assignment: CDR1 MNHNS and CDR2 SASEGT. The length of the CDR3 is 14 residues. V was pared by 7 bases and J by 4 bases, with 7 bases of the junction left unmatched. The chain's CDR3 is CASTGSGGNQPQHF. CDR3 nucleotide sequence: TGTGCCAGCACGGGTTCAGGGGGTAATCAGCCCCAGCATTTT.

The J gene is TRBJ2-7, the V gene TRBV25-1, with D possibly matching TRBD2 (5 bases). This CDR3 spans 14 amino acids. The germline V and J ends were trimmed by 5 bases and 3 bases, with 14 bases remaining between them. Germline-derived CDR1 and CDR2 are MGHDK and SYGVNS. The CDR3 is CASSKGEWGYEQYF. In DNA form, the CDR3 reads TGTGCCAGCAGTAAGGGAGAATGGGGCTACGAGCAGTACTTC.

The chain uses TRBV2 and TRBJ1-1; D uncertain. Germline assignment: CDR1 SNHLY and CDR2 FYNNEI. V lost 8 bases, J lost 2 bases, and 6 bases lay in between. The CDR3 contains 11 residues. The CDR3, as DNA: TGTGCCAGCGTCTATAACACTGAAGCTTTCTTT. It specifies CASVYNTEAFF.

This clone appeared once. V gene TRBV7-9 combines with J gene TRBJ1-2; 7 bases agree with TRBD1. Germline CDR1 is SEHNR and CDR2 is FQNEAQ (reference sequence). The CDR3 has 14 amino acids. The V and J ends lost 5 bases and 7 bases, in that order; junction bases with no gene match: 10. CDR3 sequence reads: CASSRLTGFGGYTF. The CDR3 DNA is TGTGCCAGCAGCCGTTTGACAGGGTTTGGTGGCTACACCTTC.

V is TRBV11-1 and J is TRBJ2-7; TRBD1 agrees at 8 bases. This CDR3 is 14 amino acids long. The germline V gene has CDR1 SGHAT and CDR2 FQDESV (reference sequence). Trimming at V came to 5 bases and at J to 3 bases, leaving 6 bases not matched to a gene. As DNA, the CDR3 is TGTGCCAGCAGCGGGACCGGGACAGGCTACGAGCAGTACTTC. This encodes CASSGTGTGYEQYF.

The J gene is TRBJ1-3, the V gene TRBV25-1; TRBD1 aligns across 9 bases. CDR1 is MGHDK and CDR2 is SYGVNS in the germline V gene. The CDR3 runs 17 residues. V shed 1 base, J shed 0 bases, and the junction held 4 bases outside the gene matches. The DNA for the CDR3 is TGTGCCAGCAGTGAATTGGGGACAGGGATCTCTGGAAACACCATATATTTT. Translation: CASSELGTGISGNTIYF.

The CDR3 nucleotides read TGTGCCAGCAGTTACGACGGAGGGGTCAACACTGAAGCTTTCTTT. As protein: CASSYDGGVNTEAFF. This sequence joins TRBV6-6 and TRBJ1-1; a weak D match, TRBD1 (5 bases). Trimming removed 2 bases from V and 2 bases from J, with 12 bases in between. Germline CDR1 MNHNY, CDR2 SVGAGI (reference sequence). CDR3 size: 15 residues.

This chain uses TRBV4-1 with TRBJ2-1, with TRBD2 matching 8 bases. After removal of 6 bases from V and 9 bases from J, the junction contained 10 bases not matched to a gene. The CDR3 has 14 amino acids. Germline CDR1 MGHRA, CDR2 YSYEKL. The chain's CDR3 is CASRVSGREGEQFF. DNA for the CDR3: TGCGCCAGCAGGGTTAGCGGACGGGAGGGTGAGCAGTTCTTC.

The chain is built from TRBV7-8 and TRBJ2-1; 7 bases fit TRBD2. The CDR3 has 17 amino acids. Germline loops: CDR1 SGHVS, CDR2 FQNEAQ. The trim removed 5 bases at V and 4 bases at J, leaving 14 bases unmatched. CDR3 in amino acids: CASSPQGRVVRYNEQFF. Here the CDR3 DNA reads TGTGCCAGCAGCCCCCAAGGGAGGGTTGTGAGGTACAATGAGCAGTTCTTC.

As for this clone: At one end the junction does not follow the germline gene, possibly because of a read error. Other nucleotide sequences from this sample produce the same CDR3. The chain uses TRBV6-1 and TRBJ1-2; D gene ambiguous. The CDR3 covers 12 residues. Germline CDR1 reads MNHNS; CDR2 reads SASEGT. CDR3 protein: CASSLTDYGYTF. The DNA of the CDR3 is TGCGCCAGCAGTCTTACAGATTATGGCTACACCTTC.

V and J are TRBV7-2 and TRBJ1-6; TRBD1 agrees at 9 bases. The CDR3 is 15 residues long. J gave up 7 bases and V 3 bases, and 4 bases lay outside the gene matches. Germline CDR1 reads SGHTA; CDR2 reads FQGNSA. CDR3 sequence: CASSLGQGSNSPLHF. CDR3 sequence (DNA): TGTGCCAGCAGCTTGGGACAGGGAAGCAATTCACCCCTCCACTTT.

This clone was seen a handful of times. This chain connects TRBV19 to TRBJ1-4, with TRBD1 matching over 7 bases. V shed 3 bases, J shed 5 bases, and the junction held 0 bases outside the gene matches. CDR3 size: 13 residues. CDR1 and CDR2 (germline): LNHDA, SQIVND (reference sequence). In DNA form, the CDR3 reads TGTGCCAGTAGTATGACAGGGAATGAAAAACTGTTTTTT. This translates into CASSMTGNEKLFF.

This clone was counted once. The chain links TRBV19 to TRBJ2-3, with D perhaps matching TRBD1 (5 bases). The CDR3 is 17 amino acids. V was pared by 3 bases and J by 1 base, with 17 bases between. Per germline, CDR1 LNHDA and CDR2 SQIVND (reference sequence). The CDR3 DNA reads as TGTGCCAGTAGTATCCCTGGGGCAGCAGCTCGCACAGATACGCAGTATTTT. Its translation: CASSIPGAAARTDTQYF.

This chain uses TRBV30 with TRBJ2-3; 8 bases line up with TRBD1. J gave up 1 base and V 1 base, and 4 bases lay outside the gene matches. CDR1 and CDR2 (germline): GTSNPN, SVGIG (reference sequence). The CDR3 extends over 15 amino acids. As DNA, the CDR3 is TGTGCCTGGAGTGCAGGGGGCTTTCGCACAGATACGCAGTATTTT. Translated, it gives CAWSAGGFRTDTQYF.

The chain is built from TRBV6-6 and TRBJ1-1, with a possible D match to TRBD1 (5 bases). Germline lookup yields CDR1 MNHNY and CDR2 SVGAGI (reference sequence). Trimming removed 4 bases from V and 2 bases from J, with 11 bases in between. This CDR3 region has 14 residues. The CDR3 here is CASSWRQSNTEAFF. The DNA of the CDR3 is TGTGCCAGCAGTTGGAGACAGTCTAACACTGAAGCTTTCTTT.

This clone has more than one count but fewer than ten. Within the sample, other DNA sequences also encode this same CDR3. The CDR3 DNA reads as TGTGCCAGCAGCTTAGGGGGAGCGGGGGGCGAGACCCAGTACTTC. Protein: CASSLGGAGGETQYF. J is TRBJ2-5 and V is TRBV7-2; 9 nucleotides align to TRBD2. The CDR3 has 15 amino acids. The J segment lost 5 bases and the V segment lost 1 base, leaving 5 bases of the junction unmatched. From germline, CDR1 is SGHTA and CDR2 FQGNSA.

The rearrangement links TRBV5-1 to TRBJ1-2; D might be TRBD1 (5 bases). V was trimmed by 0 bases and J by 4 bases, leaving 13 bases between them. Germline CDR1 reads SGHRS; CDR2 reads YFSETQ. This CDR3 is built from 15 residues. The CDR3 sequence is CASSLASGYGYGYTF. The CDR3 bases are TGCGCCAGCAGCTTGGCGTCAGGGTATGGCTATGGCTACACCTTC.